The 25 T cell receptor beta chains given below trace back to one sample, sequenced in a study of blood T cell repertoires in COVID-19. The data were produced by immunoSEQ multiplex PCR, yet TCRdb's version contains in-frame clones alone and is incomplete. Altogether under 200,000 clones are present, about 89% being singletons, with the ten largest covering approximately 3.5%. The sample taken for sequencing was peripheral blood. The receptor source for this set is a man between 65 and 85 years old with acute or convalescent COVID-19.

V and J are TRBV4-2 and TRBJ2-1, with 8 bases that match TRBD2. Trimming removed 4 bases from V and 7 bases from J; junction bases left unmatched: 9. Germline V gene sequence: CDR1 LGHNA, CDR2 YNFKEQ. The CDR3 extends over 15 amino acids. The CDR3 sequence is CASSPHGGVGNEQFF. In DNA, the CDR3 is TGTGCCAGCAGCCCTCACGGGGGGGTTGGGAATGAGCAGTTCTTC.

V usage is TRBV7-8 and J usage is TRBJ2-7, with D perhaps TRBD2 (5 bases). Germline values: CDR1 SGHVS, CDR2 FQNEAQ. V was trimmed by 1 base and J by 2 bases, leaving 12 bases between them. This CDR3 is built from 15 residues. In DNA form, the CDR3 reads TGTGCCAGCAGCTTAGGCGCGGGTCCGACCTACGAGCAGTACTTC. Translating gives CASSLGAGPTYEQYF.

The V call is TRBV9, the J call TRBJ2-7; D is perhaps TRBD1 (6 bases). CDR3 size: 15 residues. The ends were cut back, 2 bases at V and 5 bases at J, with 17 bases in the middle. Germline CDR1 and CDR2: SGDLS and YYNGEE. The CDR3 DNA reads TGTGCCAGCAGCGTCAGTCAGACAGGCGTCCACGAGCAGTACTTC. It yields the protein CASSVSQTGVHEQYF.

The chain combines TRBV28 with TRBJ1-1; D not certain. V was cut by 11 bases and J by 4 bases, with 14 bases left in between. This CDR3 has 12 residues. Germline CDR1 reads MDHEN; CDR2 reads SYDVKM. CDR3 sequence (DNA): TGTGCCCACAGTTTGGGCAGCACTGAAGCTTTCTTT. Its translation is CAHSLGSTEAFF.

The genes are TRBV7-9 and TRBJ2-3; 7 bases agree with TRBD2. Trimming took 0 bases from V and 4 from J; bases not matched to a gene: 10. The CDR3 is 17 residues long. Germline CDR1 SEHNR, CDR2 FQNEAQ (reference sequence). The CDR3 loop reads CASSLAWREPLPDTQYF. In DNA form, the CDR3 reads TGTGCCAGCAGCTTAGCCTGGCGGGAGCCCCTGCCAGATACGCAGTATTTT.

The V gene is TRBV6-5, the J gene TRBJ2-7; D is undetermined. Germline CDR1 reads MNHEY; CDR2 reads SVGAGI. CDR3 length equals 16 residues. The V and J ends lost 0 bases and 0 bases respectively, with 12 bases between them. The CDR3 bases are TGTGCCAGCAGTTACTCGTGGTACCGTAGCTCCTACGAGCAGTACTTC. It codes for CASSYSWYRSSYEQYF.

The chain carries TRBV28 and TRBJ1-3; possible D gene TRBD1, 5 bases. There are 14 residues in the CDR3. Deletions cut 8 bases from V and 0 bases from J, with 11 bases between. Germline CDR1 MDHEN, CDR2 SYDVKM. CDR3 bases: TGTGCCAGCCTACAGGCGAGCTCTGGAAACACCATATATTTT. It codes for CASLQASSGNTIYF. The full variable domain, its missing parts supplied by reference TRBV28 and TRBJ1-3, is DVKVTQSSRYLVKRTGEKVFLECVQDMDHENMFWYRQDPGLGLRLIYFSYDVKMKEKGDIPEGYSVSREKKERFSLILESASTNQTSMYLCASLQASSGNTIYFGEGSWLTVV.

The chain couples TRBV5-4 to TRBJ2-5, with D possibly being TRBD2 (6 bases). CDR1 is SGHNT, CDR2 YYREEE, per germline (reference sequence). V was pared by 3 bases and J by 5 bases, with 26 bases between. The CDR3 spans 18 residues. The CDR3 loop reads CASSSTYGGDHSAETQYF. CDR3 DNA: TGTGCCAGCAGCTCCACCTATGGAGGGGACCACTCGGCGGAGACCCAGTACTTC.

This clone has just one count. The gene calls are TRBV5-4 and TRBJ2-1, with 7 bases aligning to TRBD2. Germline values: CDR1 SGHNT, CDR2 YYREEE (reference sequence). The trim removed 4 bases at V and 5 bases at J, leaving 6 bases unmatched. The CDR3 totals 14 residues. CDR3 amino acids: CASSQRTSDNEQFF. CDR3 in DNA: TGTGCCAGCAGCCAGAGGACTAGTGACAATGAGCAGTTCTTC.

The chain recombines TRBV4-1 with TRBJ2-1; possibly TRBD2 for D (6 bases). The CDR3 loop spans 15 amino acids. The V gene's germline CDR1 is MGHRA and CDR2 YSYEKL. V lost 8 bases to trimming and J lost 7 bases, with 21 bases between them. This chain's CDR3 is CASALGTLRVNEQFF. As DNA, the CDR3 is TGCGCCAGCGCCCTGGGGACTCTCCGGGTAAATGAGCAGTTCTTC.

This rearrangement joins TRBV5-6 to TRBJ1-6, with D possibly TRBD1 on 5 matching bases. Trimming stripped 3 bases from V and 0 bases from J, with 10 bases between. The V gene's germline CDR1 is SGHDT and CDR2 YYEEEE. The CDR3 contains 16 residues. This CDR3 reads CASSSDRSSYNSPLHF. The CDR3 nucleotides read TGTGCCAGCAGCTCCGACAGAAGCTCCTATAATTCACCCCTCCACTTT.

This clone appeared once. The chain has TRBV2 and TRBJ1-1; a possible D gene is TRBD1 (6 bases). The CDR3 covers 14 residues. V was pared by 5 bases and J by 4 bases, with 14 bases between. Germline V gene lookup returns CDR1 SNHLY and CDR2 FYNNEI. The CDR3 DNA reads TGTGCCAGCAGTCAGGGGTCAGAGGGCACTGAAGCTTTCTTT. Amino acids: CASSQGSEGTEAFF.

The gene calls are TRBV3-1 (or the pseudogene TRBV3-2) and TRBJ2-1; tentative D call: TRBD1 (6 bases). The CDR3 covers 13 residues. V was pared by 5 bases and J by 6 bases, with 11 bases between. Germline values: CDR1 LGHDT, CDR2 YNNKEL (reference sequence). DNA of the CDR3: TGTGCCAGCAGCAACAGAGGGGGCAATGAGCAGTTCTTC. Translated: CASSNRGGNEQFF.

J is TRBJ2-3 and V is TRBV5-3; TRBD1 is a possible D gene (5 bases). TRBV5-3 is annotated as an ORF whose role is uncertain. This CDR3 is built from 15 residues. Trimming took off 3 bases at V and 0 bases at J, with 11 bases between the two ends. The CDR3 reads CARSWTPDSTDTQYF. As DNA, the CDR3 is TGTGCCAGAAGCTGGACACCTGATAGCACAGATACGCAGTATTTT.

The chain uses TRBV9 and TRBJ1-6; 10 bases are a match to TRBD1. The CDR3 covers 16 residues. Germline V gives CDR1 SGDLS, CDR2 YYNGEE. Germline trimming cut 3 bases from V and 2 bases from J; bases unmatched to any gene: 2. CDR3 loop: CASSATGGPYNSPLHF. The CDR3 coding sequence is TGTGCCAGCAGCGCGACAGGGGGCCCCTATAATTCACCCCTCCACTTT.

V and J are TRBV27 and TRBJ1-2, with 8 bases identical to TRBD1. Germline assignment: CDR1 MNHEY and CDR2 SMNVEV (reference sequence). V was clipped by 4 bases and J by 8 bases; unmatched bases: 9. The CDR3 loop spans 14 amino acids. The CDR3 nucleotides read TGTGCCAGCAGTTCCCAGGGGGCGCCTCGGGGCTACACCTTC. The encoded protein is CASSSQGAPRGYTF.

The gene calls are TRBV6-5 and TRBJ1-2; D gene ambiguous. There are 13 residues in the CDR3. V lost 2 bases, J lost 5 bases, and 9 bases lay in between. Per germline, CDR1 MNHEY and CDR2 SVGAGI. The CDR3 here is CASSYQATYGYTF. Written as DNA, the CDR3 is TGTGCCAGCAGTTACCAGGCCACGTATGGCTACACCTTC.

This chain links TRBV15 with TRBJ1-4; the D gene is possibly TRBD1 (6 bases). CDR1 is LNHNV, CDR2 YYDKDF, per germline (reference sequence). This CDR3 comprises 14 residues. V lost 0 bases, J lost 6 bases, and 8 bases lay in between. CDR3 sequence reads: CATSREAGDEKLFF. The CDR3 bases are TGTGCCACCAGCAGAGAGGCAGGGGATGAAAAACTGTTTTTT.

The table lists this clone with a count of one. The rearrangement joins TRBV30 to TRBJ1-2; a weak D match, TRBD1 (5 bases). The CDR3 spans 14 residues. Germline-derived CDR1 and CDR2 are GTSNPN and SVGIG (reference sequence). Trimming stripped 4 bases from V and 2 bases from J, with 14 bases between. CDR3 sequence reads: CAWNDREMNYGYTF. The CDR3 nucleotides read TGTGCCTGGAACGACAGAGAAATGAACTATGGCTACACCTTC.

The genes are TRBV5-8 and TRBJ1-5, with 9 bases aligning to TRBD1. The CDR3 extends over 15 amino acids. Germline values: CDR1 SGHTS, CDR2 YDEGEE. V trimming: 1 base; J trimming: 7 bases; junction bases outside the gene matches: 6. This CDR3 is CASSLLDRGGQPQHF. Written as DNA, the CDR3 is TGTGCCAGCAGCTTGCTGGACAGGGGAGGGCAGCCCCAGCATTTT.

The J gene is TRBJ2-3, the V gene TRBV5-1; 11 nucleotides agree with TRBD1. V dropped 4 bases and J dropped 4; count of bases not matched to a gene: 8. The CDR3 runs to 16 residues. Germline loops: CDR1 SGHRS, CDR2 YFSETQ. The CDR3 protein is CASSAAGQGVADTQYF. Here the CDR3 DNA reads TGCGCCAGCAGCGCCGCGGGACAGGGGGTCGCAGATACGCAGTATTTT.

A single count supports this clone. The chain recombines TRBV6-1 with TRBJ2-7; 14 bases agree with TRBD2. After removal of 0 bases from V and 12 bases from J, the junction contained 4 bases not matched to a gene. CDR3 length equals 14 residues. Germline lookup yields CDR1 MNHNS and CDR2 SASEGT. The CDR3 DNA reads as TGTGCCAGCAGTGAAGCGGGGACTAGCGGGGGTGGGTACTTC. Amino acids: CASSEAGTSGGGYF.

The rearrangement joins TRBV18 to TRBJ2-5, with a weak D call TRBD2 (6 bases). The germline gives CDR1 KGHSH, CDR2 LQKENI. This CDR3 is 14 amino acids long. The V end lost 4 bases, the J end lost 4 bases, and 13 bases lay between the germline ends. CDR3 region: CASSLYDSGETQYF. The CDR3 coding sequence is TGTGCCAGCTCACTTTACGATAGCGGAGAGACCCAGTACTTC.

This clone appeared once. This chain links TRBV27 with TRBJ1-4; perhaps TRBD1 as D (5 bases). The CDR3 runs 15 residues. V dropped 3 bases and J dropped 12 bases, with 20 bases sitting between them. CDR1 MNHEY and CDR2 SMNVEV come from the germline V gene (reference sequence). In nucleotides, the CDR3 is TGTGCCAGCAGTTTCTACAGGAATCCCGGATCGGAACTGTTTTTT. This encodes CASSFYRNPGSELFF.

The V call is TRBV20-1, the J call TRBJ2-5, with D hard to call. The CDR3 has 11 amino acids. The V and J ends lost 3 bases and 3 bases respectively, with 5 bases between them. Germline assignment: CDR1 DFQATT and CDR2 SNEGSKA (reference sequence). In DNA form, the CDR3 reads TGCAGTGCTAGGCCTAAAGAGACCCAGTACTTC. It encodes CSARPKETQYF.